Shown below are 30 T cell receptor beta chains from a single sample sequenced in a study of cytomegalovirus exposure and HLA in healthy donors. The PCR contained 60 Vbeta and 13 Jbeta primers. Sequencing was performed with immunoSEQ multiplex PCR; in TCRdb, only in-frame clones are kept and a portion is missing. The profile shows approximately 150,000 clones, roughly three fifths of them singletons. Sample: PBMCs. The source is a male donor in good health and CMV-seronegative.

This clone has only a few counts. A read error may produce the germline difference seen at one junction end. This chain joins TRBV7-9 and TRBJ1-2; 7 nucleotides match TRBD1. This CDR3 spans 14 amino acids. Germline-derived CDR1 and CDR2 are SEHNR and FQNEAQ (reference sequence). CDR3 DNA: TGTGCCAGCAGCTTAGGGGAACAGGGGCCCCTCTTGTCCTTC. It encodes CASSLGEQGPLLSF.

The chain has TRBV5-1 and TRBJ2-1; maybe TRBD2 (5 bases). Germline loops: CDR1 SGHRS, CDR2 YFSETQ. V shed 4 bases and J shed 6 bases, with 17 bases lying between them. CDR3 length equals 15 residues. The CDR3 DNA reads TGCGCCAGCAGCATAGGACCGGGATTGGGCAATGAGCAGTTCTTC. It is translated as CASSIGPGLGNEQFF.

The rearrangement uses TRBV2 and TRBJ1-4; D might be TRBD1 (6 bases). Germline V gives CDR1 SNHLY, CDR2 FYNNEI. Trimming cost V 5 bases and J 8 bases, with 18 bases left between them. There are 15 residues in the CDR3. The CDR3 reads CASSPLQGREEKLFF. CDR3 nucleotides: TGTGCCAGCAGTCCCCTCCAGGGGCGGGAGGAAAAACTGTTTTTT.

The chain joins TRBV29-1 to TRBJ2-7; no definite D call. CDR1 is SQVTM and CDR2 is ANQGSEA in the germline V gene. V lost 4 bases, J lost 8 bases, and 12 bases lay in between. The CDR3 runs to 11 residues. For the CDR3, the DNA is TGCAGCGTTGGGTGGCGGTCGCAGCAGTACTTC. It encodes CSVGWRSQQYF.

CDR3 bases: TGTGCCAGCACCCGGGGGGAAGGTCTTGCCAAAAACATTCAGTACTTC. Its protein product is CASTRGEGLAKNIQYF. J is TRBJ2-4 and V is TRBV6-6, with 7 bases lining up with TRBD2. Germline trimming cut 7 bases from V and 1 base from J; bases unmatched to any gene: 10. This CDR3 is built from 16 residues. Germline assignment: CDR1 MNHNY and CDR2 SVGAGI (reference sequence).

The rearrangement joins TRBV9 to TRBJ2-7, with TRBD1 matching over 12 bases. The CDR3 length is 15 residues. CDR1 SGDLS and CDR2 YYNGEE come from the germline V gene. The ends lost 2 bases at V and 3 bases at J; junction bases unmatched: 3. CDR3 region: CASSVGTGGYYEQYF. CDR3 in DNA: TGTGCCAGCAGCGTTGGGACAGGGGGCTACTACGAGCAGTACTTC.

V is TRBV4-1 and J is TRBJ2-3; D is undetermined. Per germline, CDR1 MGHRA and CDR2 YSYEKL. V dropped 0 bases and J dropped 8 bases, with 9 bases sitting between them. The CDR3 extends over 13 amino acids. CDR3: CASSQDPRGTQYF. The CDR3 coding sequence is TGCGCCAGCAGCCAAGATCCTAGAGGTACGCAGTATTTT.

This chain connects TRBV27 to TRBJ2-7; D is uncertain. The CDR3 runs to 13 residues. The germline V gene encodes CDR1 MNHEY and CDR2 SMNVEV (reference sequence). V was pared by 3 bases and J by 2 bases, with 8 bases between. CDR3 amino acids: CASSFRGTYEQYF. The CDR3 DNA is TGTGCCAGCAGTTTCAGAGGAACCTACGAGCAGTACTTC.

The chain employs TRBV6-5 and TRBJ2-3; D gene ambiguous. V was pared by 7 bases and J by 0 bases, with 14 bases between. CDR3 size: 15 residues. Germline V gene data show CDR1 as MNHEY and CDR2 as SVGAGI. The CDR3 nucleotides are TGTGCCAGCACCCCTGGAGACTTCAGCACAGATACGCAGTATTTT. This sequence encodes CASTPGDFSTDTQYF.

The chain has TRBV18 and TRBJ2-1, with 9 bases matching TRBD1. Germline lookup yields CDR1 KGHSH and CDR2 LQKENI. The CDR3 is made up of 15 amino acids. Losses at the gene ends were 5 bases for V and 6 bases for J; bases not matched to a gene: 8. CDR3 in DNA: TGTGCCAGCTCATCGGGGACAGGGCAATCCAATGAGCAGTTCTTC. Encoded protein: CASSSGTGQSNEQFF.

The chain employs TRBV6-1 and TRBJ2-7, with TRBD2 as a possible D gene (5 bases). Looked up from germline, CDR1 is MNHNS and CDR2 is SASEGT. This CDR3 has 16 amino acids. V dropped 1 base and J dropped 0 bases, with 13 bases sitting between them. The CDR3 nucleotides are TGTGCCAGCAGTGAAGAGAGGGCTCAGAGCTCCTACGAGCAGTACTTC. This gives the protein CASSEERAQSSYEQYF.

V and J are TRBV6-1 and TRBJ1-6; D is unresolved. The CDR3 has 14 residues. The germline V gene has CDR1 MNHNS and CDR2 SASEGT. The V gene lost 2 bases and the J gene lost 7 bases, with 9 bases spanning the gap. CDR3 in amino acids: CASSEISRNSPLHF. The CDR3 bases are TGTGCCAGCAGTGAAATAAGCAGGAATTCACCCCTCCACTTT.

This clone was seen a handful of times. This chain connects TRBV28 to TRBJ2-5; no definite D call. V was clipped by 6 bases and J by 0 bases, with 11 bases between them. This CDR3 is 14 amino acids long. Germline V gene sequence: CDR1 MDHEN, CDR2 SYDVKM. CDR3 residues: CASSPPTYQETQYF. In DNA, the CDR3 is TGTGCCAGCAGCCCCCCTACGTACCAAGAGACCCAGTACTTC.

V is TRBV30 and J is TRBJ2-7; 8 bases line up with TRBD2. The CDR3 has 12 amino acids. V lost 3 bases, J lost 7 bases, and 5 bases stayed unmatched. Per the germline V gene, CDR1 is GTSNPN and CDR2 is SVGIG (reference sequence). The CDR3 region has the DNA TGTGCCTGGAGCGGACTAGCTCGGGAGCAGTACTTC. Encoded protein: CAWSGLAREQYF.

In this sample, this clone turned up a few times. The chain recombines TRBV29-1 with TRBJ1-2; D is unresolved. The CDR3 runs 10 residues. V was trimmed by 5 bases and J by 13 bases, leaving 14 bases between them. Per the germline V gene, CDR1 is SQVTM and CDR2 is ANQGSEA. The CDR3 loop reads CSVNDRPGTF. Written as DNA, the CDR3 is TGCAGCGTTAATGATCGTCCAGGCACCTTC.

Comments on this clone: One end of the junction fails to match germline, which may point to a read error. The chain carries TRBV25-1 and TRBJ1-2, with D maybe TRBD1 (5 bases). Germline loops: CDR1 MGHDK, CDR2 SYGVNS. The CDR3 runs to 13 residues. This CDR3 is CASSDQAGRGYPF. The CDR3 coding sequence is TGTGCCAGCAGTGACCAGGCAGGGCGTGGCTACCCCTTC.

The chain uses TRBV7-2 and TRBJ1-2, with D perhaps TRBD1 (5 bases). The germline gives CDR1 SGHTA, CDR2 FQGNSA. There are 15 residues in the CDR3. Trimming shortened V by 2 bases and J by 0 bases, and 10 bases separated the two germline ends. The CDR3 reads CASSLFGGSNYGYTF. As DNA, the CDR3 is TGTGCCAGCAGCTTATTCGGGGGGTCTAACTATGGCTACACCTTC.

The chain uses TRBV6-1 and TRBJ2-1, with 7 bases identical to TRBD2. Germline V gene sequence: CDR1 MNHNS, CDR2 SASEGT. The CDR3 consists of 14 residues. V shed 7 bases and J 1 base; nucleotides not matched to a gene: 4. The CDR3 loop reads CASILAVSYNEQFF. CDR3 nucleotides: TGTGCCAGCATTCTAGCGGTTTCCTACAATGAGCAGTTCTTC.

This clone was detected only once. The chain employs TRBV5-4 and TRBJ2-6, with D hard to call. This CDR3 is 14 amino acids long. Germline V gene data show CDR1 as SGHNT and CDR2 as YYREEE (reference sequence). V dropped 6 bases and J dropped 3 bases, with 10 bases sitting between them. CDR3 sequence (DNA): TGTGCCAGCAACGGGTTCCTTGGGGCCAACGTCCTGACTTTC. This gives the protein CASNGFLGANVLTF.

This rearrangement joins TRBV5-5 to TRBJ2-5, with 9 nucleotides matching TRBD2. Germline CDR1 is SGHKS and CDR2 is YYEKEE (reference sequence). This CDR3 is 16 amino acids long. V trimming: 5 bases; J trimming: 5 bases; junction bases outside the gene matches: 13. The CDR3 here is CASSPNIVAGAETQYF. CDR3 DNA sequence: TGTGCCAGCAGTCCGAATATCGTAGCGGGGGCTGAGACCCAGTACTTC.

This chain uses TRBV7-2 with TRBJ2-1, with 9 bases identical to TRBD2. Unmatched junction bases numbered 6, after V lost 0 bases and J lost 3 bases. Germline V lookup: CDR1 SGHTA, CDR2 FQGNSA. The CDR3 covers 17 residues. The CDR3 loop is CASSLAGGGAFYNEQFF. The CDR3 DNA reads TGTGCCAGCAGCTTAGCGGGCGGGGGGGCCTTCTACAATGAGCAGTTCTTC. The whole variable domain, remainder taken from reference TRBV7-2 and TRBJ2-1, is GAGVSQSPSNKVTEKGKDVELRCDPISGHTALYWYRQSLGQGLEFLIYFQGNSAPDKSGLPSDRFSAERTGGSVSTLTIQRTQQEDSAVYLCASSLAGGGAFYNEQFFGPGTRLTVL.

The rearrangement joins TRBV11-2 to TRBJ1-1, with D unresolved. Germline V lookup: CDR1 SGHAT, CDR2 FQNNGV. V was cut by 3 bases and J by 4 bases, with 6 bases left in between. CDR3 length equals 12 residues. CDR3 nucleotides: TGTGCCAGCAGCTTTTCTCGCACTGAAGCTTTCTTT. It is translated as CASSFSRTEAFF.

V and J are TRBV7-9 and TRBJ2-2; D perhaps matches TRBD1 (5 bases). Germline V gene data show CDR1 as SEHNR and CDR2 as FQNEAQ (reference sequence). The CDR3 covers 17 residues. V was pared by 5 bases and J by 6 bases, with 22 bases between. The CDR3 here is CASSPDGSGLSPGELFF. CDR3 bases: TGTGCCAGCAGCCCCGATGGATCAGGGCTCAGCCCCGGGGAGCTGTTTTTT.

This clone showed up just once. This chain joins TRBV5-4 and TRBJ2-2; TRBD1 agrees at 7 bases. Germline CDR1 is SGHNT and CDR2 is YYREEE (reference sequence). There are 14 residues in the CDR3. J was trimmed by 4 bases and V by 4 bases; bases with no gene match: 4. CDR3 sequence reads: CASSLDRATGELFF. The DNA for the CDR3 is TGTGCCAGCAGCCTTGACAGGGCCACCGGGGAGCTGTTTTTT.

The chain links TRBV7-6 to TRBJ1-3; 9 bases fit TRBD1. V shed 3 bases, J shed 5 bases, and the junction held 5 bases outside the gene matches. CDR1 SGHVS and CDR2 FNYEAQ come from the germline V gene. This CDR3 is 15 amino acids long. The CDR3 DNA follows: TGTGCCAGCAGCTTTTGGGACAGGGATAGAAACACCATATATTTT. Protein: CASSFWDRDRNTIYF.

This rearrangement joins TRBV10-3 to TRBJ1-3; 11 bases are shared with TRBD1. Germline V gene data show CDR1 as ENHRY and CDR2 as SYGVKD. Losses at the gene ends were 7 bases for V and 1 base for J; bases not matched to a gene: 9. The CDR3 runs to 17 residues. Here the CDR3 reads CAITNGQGALSGNTIYF. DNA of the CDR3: TGTGCCATCACCAATGGACAGGGGGCCCTTTCTGGAAACACCATATATTTT.

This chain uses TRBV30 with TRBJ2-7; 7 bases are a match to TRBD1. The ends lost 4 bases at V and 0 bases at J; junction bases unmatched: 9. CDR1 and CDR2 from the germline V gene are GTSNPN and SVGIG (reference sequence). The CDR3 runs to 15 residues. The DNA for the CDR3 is TGTGCCTGGAAACCCGGGACAGCCAACTCCTACGAGCAGTACTTC. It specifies CAWKPGTANSYEQYF.

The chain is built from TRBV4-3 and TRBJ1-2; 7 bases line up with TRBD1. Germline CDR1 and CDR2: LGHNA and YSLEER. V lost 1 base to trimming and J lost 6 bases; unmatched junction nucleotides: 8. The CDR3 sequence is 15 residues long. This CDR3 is CASSQVVGQVDGYTF. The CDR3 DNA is TGCGCCAGCAGCCAAGTAGTTGGACAGGTTGATGGCTACACCTTC.

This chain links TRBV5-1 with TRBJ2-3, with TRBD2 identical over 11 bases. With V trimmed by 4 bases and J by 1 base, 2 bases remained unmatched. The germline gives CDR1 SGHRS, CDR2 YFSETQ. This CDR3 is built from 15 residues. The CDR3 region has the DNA TGCGCCAGCAGCAGGGGACTAGCGGGCACAGATACGCAGTATTTT. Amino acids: CASSRGLAGTDTQYF.

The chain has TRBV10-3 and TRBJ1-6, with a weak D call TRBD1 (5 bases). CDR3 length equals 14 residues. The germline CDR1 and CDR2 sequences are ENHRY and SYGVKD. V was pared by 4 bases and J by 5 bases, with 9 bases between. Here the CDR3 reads CAISVGQNNSPLHF. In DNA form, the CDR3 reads TGTGCCATCAGTGTAGGACAAAATAATTCACCCCTCCACTTT.